This is a list of T cell receptor beta chains from one sample in a study of T cell responses to AZD1222 COVID-19 vaccine. Libraries were prepared by immunoSEQ multiplex PCR; TCRdb keeps only in-frame clonotypes and omits some of them. This table has around 110,000 clones, around 88% appearing once. The sequencing here drew on peripheral blood, taken on day 0 of AZD1222 vaccination. The receptors come from an adult in good health. CDR3s include the opening cysteine and the closing phenylalanine or tryptophan. The D gene is left open where the match is weak.

j_call,v_call,d_call,cdr3_nt,cdr3_aa
TRBJ1-4,TRBV6-5,NA,TGTGCCAGCAGTGACTCGGGGGGCACTAATGAAAAACTGTTTTTT,CASSDSGGTNEKLFF
TRBJ2-3,TRBV2,TRBD1,TGTGCCAGCACATACCTCGACAGGGGGGCCTTGACGCAGTATTTT,CASTYLDRGALTQYF
TRBJ1-6,TRBV6-6,TRBD1,TGTGCCAGCAGCCGATCCTCCAAAACAGGGGGTTTCCCTAACTACCACTATAATTCACCCCTCCACTTT,CASSRSSKTGGFPNYHYNSPLHF
TRBJ1-2,TRBV12-3/TRBV12-4,NA,TGTGCCAGCAGTCGCTATGGCTACACCTTC,CASSRYGYTF
TRBJ2-5,TRBV6-2/TRBV6-3,TRBD2,TGTGCCAGCAGTTACCACCGCGGGCTGACTAGCGGGAGGGCTTCCCGAGAGACCCAGTACTTC,CASSYHRGLTSGRASRETQYF
TRBJ2-1,TRBV4-2,NA,TGTGCCAGCAGCCAAGATAGGGGACCCTACAATGAGCAGTTCTTC,CASSQDRGPYNEQFF
TRBJ1-1,TRBV7-9,NA,TGTGCCAGCAGCCCATCGGGGGGCACTGAAGCTTTCTTT,CASSPSGGTEAFF
TRBJ1-2,TRBV6-5,TRBD1,TGTGCCAGCAGTTCTTCAGGGGGCTACTATGGCTACACCTTC,CASSSSGGYYGYTF
TRBJ2-1,TRBV4-1,TRBD1,TGCGCCAGCAGCCCATCGACAGGGGGCTTTAGGTTAGCGGGGAGCAATGAGCAGTTCTTC,CASSPSTGGFRLAGSNEQFF
TRBJ1-4,TRBV6-5,NA,TGTGCCAGCAGTTTGTCCGGGACATCTGAAAAACTGTTTTTT,CASSLSGTSEKLFF
TRBJ1-2,TRBV29-1,NA,TGCAGCGCCACCGGGTCCTCATTGAACTATGGCTACACCTTC,CSATGSSLNYGYTF
TRBJ1-6,TRBV4-1,NA,TGCGCCAGCAGCCAACCATTTACCAACAGGGAGGTGCGAAATTCACCCCTCCACTTT,CASSQPFTNREVRNSPLHF
TRBJ1-2,TRBV6-2/TRBV6-3,NA,TGTGCCAGCAGTCAGACCAGGGGTTGGAACTATGGCTACACCTTC,CASSQTRGWNYGYTF
TRBJ2-7,TRBV7-9,TRBD1,TGTGCCAGCAGCTTAGACAGGGGATCCTACGAGCAGTACTTC,CASSLDRGSYEQYF
TRBJ1-1,TRBV28,NA,TGTGCCAGCAACGGGGGTACAAACACTGAAGCTTTCTTT,CASNGGTNTEAFF